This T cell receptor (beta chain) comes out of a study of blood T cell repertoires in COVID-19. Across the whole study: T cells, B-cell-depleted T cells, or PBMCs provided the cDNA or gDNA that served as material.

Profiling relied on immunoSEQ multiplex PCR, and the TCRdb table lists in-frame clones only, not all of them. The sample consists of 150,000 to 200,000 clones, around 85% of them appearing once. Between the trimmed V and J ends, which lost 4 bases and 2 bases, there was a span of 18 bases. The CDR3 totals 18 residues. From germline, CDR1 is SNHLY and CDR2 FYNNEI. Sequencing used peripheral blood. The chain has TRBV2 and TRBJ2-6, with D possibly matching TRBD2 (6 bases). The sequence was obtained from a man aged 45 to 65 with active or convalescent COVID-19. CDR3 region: CASSAIGAGRTGANVLTF. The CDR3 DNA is TGTGCCAGCAGTGCAATTGGAGCAGGGAGGACTGGGGCCAACGTCCTGACTTTC.